The sequence of this T cell receptor beta chain was determined in a study of blood T cell repertoires in COVID-19. Across the study: From the United States, Italy and Spain came samples of acute and convalescent COVID-19.

How the authors handled the data: From reference gene primer amplification, estimates of nucleated cell counts were derived. Some clones are missing from TCRdb's copy, which holds only in-frame ones; the method was immunoSEQ multiplex PCR. V and J calls and clone size are as listed in that table; D and trimming were resolved from the DNA. The sample lists roughly 340,000 clones; 89% were seen once. Sequencing was done on a sample of peripheral blood. This TCR was sampled from a woman aged 30 to 39 with COVID-19, enrolled during active disease.

The CDR3 is CASSTPGQGRGGYTF. The DNA for the CDR3 is TGTGCCAGCAGTACGCCGGGACAGGGGAGGGGTGGCTACACCTTC. The chain couples TRBV28 to TRBJ1-2, with 10 bases matching TRBD1. J was trimmed by 7 bases and V by 5 bases; bases with no gene match: 10. Germline lookup yields CDR1 MDHEN and CDR2 SYDVKM. This CDR3 has 15 residues.